These T cell receptor beta chains were read from a single sample in a study of T cell changes during pregnancy in multiple sclerosis. This table comes from immunoSEQ multiplex PCR, and its TCRdb copy is limited to in-frame clones, with some not included. The sample consists of 85,000 to 100,000 clones, under 95% of them appearing once. The sample was peripheral blood, taken before pregnancy. All receptors come from a female donor with multiple sclerosis, enrolled in a pregnancy study. Each CDR3 is given with its conserved first and last residue. The D gene is left open where the match is weak. A row's size may be missing; if present it is once, few, many or a size class.

>TRBD1|TRBJ2-7|TRBV5-8|once
TGTGCCAGCAGTTCTCCGGGACAGGGATCTTACGAGCAGTACTTC
CASSSPGQGSYEQYF
>-|TRBJ2-5|TRBV15|-
TGTGCCACCAGCAGAGGCGAGAGTGGAGGATGGACCCAGTACTTC
CATSRGESGGWTQYF
>-|TRBJ1-5|TRBV12-5|-
TGTGCTAGTGTTCCGGACAGTTTTAGCAATCAGCCCCAGCATTTT
CASVPDSFSNQPQHF
>-|TRBJ1-3|TRBV25-1|-
TGTGCCAGCAGTGAACCGGGTAGGGGAAACACCATATATTTT
CASSEPGRGNTIYF
>TRBD1|TRBJ2-7|TRBV7-6|-
TGTGCCAGCAGCCTGGACAGGGCGAAATCCTACGAGCAGTACTTC
CASSLDRAKSYEQYF
>-|TRBJ1-4|TRBV11-2|few
TGTGCCAGCAGCTCCCACAGGAGCTCAACTAATGAAAAACTGTTTTTT
CASSSHRSSTNEKLFF
>-|TRBJ1-2|TRBV7-2|-
TGTGCCAGCAGCCCGGCTCAGGGGATGGGCTACACCTTC
CASSPAQGMGYTF
>TRBD2|TRBJ2-1|TRBV5-1|-
TGCGCCAGCAGCCCGACCACTAGCGCCTGGGATTACAATGAGCAGTTCTTC
CASSPTTSAWDYNEQFF
>-|TRBJ1-5|TRBV6-6|-
TGTGCCAGCAGTCCCCGCCGGGATCTCCAGCCCCAGCATTTT
CASSPRRDLQPQHF
>-|TRBJ1-2|TRBV28|-
TGTGCCAGCAGTTTAGGGGGCCATCTACCTAACTATGGCTACACCTTC
CASSLGGHLPNYGYTF
>TRBD1|TRBJ1-1|TRBV19|-
TGTGCCAGTAGTATTACAGGGGCGAACACTGAAGCTTTCTTT
CASSITGANTEAFF
>TRBD1|TRBJ1-5|TRBV25-1|-
TGTGCCAGCAGGGGACAGGGAGGACAGCCCCAGCATTTT
CASRGQGGQPQHF
>-|TRBJ2-5|TRBV7-2|-
TGTGCCAGCAGCCCCACAGGGGAGACCCAGTACTTC
CASSPTGETQYF
>-|TRBJ2-1|TRBV5-8|-
TGTGCCAGCAGACTACTGGGCAGGAGGTTTAACAATGAGCAGTTCTTC
CASRLLGRRFNNEQFF
>-|TRBJ1-1|TRBV11-2|-
TGTGCCAGCAGCTTAGAGAGGAACACTGAAGCTTTCTTT
CASSLERNTEAFF
>TRBD2|TRBJ2-1|TRBV11-2|-
TGTGCCAGCAGCGACCAGACTAGCGGGAGTAGAGGAGAGCAGTTCTTC
CASSDQTSGSRGEQFF
>TRBD1|TRBJ1-5|TRBV5-1|-
TGCGCCAGCAGCTTGGATGGACAGGGGACTCAGCCCCAGCATTTT
CASSLDGQGTQPQHF
>TRBD2|TRBJ2-1|TRBV7-8|-
TGTGCCAGCAGCTTAGTGGCCGCGGGGGGGAGAGATGAGCAGTTCTTC
CASSLVAAGGRDEQFF
>TRBD2|TRBJ2-7|TRBV7-8|-
TGTGCCAGCACCCCCTACCGACTAGCGGGAGGTTACGAGCAGTACTTC
CASTPYRLAGGYEQYF
>-|TRBJ1-5|TRBV19|-
TGTGCCAGTAGTATAGCGAGAGGTAAATATCAGCCCCAGCATTTT
CASSIARGKYQPQHF
>-|TRBJ1-1|TRBV5-1|-
TGCGCCAGCAGCTTGGGGGGGGAACTCACTGAAGCTTTCTTT
CASSLGGELTEAFF
>-|TRBJ1-4|TRBV19|-
TGTGCCAGCCTCCGGGACACTTATGCAACTAATGAAAAACTGTTTTTT
CASLRDTYATNEKLFF
>-|TRBJ2-4|TRBV15|-
TGTGCCACCTATAGATCAACCCCAGGAGCCAAAAACATTCAGTACTTC
CATYRSTPGAKNIQYF
>TRBD1|TRBJ2-3|TRBV12-5|-
TGTGCTAGTGGTTCGAGACAGGGCAGGGATACGCAGTATTTT
CASGSRQGRDTQYF
>TRBD2|TRBJ2-7|TRBV2|-
TGTGCCAGCATTCGGGCGGGGGGAACCTACGAGCAGTACTTC
CASIRAGGTYEQYF
>-|TRBJ2-7|TRBV9|-
TGTGCCAGCAGCGTAGGTCCTAGAAGCTACGAGCAGTACTTC
CASSVGPRSYEQYF
>TRBD1|TRBJ2-7|TRBV7-9|-
TGTGCCAGCAGCTTAGGAATCCAGGACAGGGCCTACGAGCAGTACTTC
CASSLGIQDRAYEQYF
>-|TRBJ1-2|TRBV2|once
TGTGCCAGCAGTGAAAGGGGTGACACTAGCTACACCTTC
CASSERGDTSYTF
>TRBD1|TRBJ1-2|TRBV2|-
TGTGCCAGCGGGACAGGGCGCTATGGCTACACCTTC
CASGTGRYGYTF
>-|TRBJ1-2|TRBV7-9|-
TGTGCCAGCAGCTACCACAGGCTTGCCGACTATGGCTACACCTTC
CASSYHRLADYGYTF
>-|TRBJ1-3|TRBV6-5|-
TGTGCCAGCAGTCCCCAGTCTCTCTCTGGAAACACCATATATTTT
CASSPQSLSGNTIYF
>TRBD2|TRBJ2-3|TRBV2|-
TGTGCCAGCAGCCCCAGCGGGGGAAGCACAGATACGCAGTATTTT
CASSPSGGSTDTQYF
>TRBD2|TRBJ2-2|TRBV28|-
TGTGCCACGGGGAGGGGATTAGCGGGGAACACCGGGGAGCTGTTTTTT
CATGRGLAGNTGELFF
>TRBD1|TRBJ1-2|TRBV7-2|-
TGTGCCAGCAGGGGACAGCCGCACATCGGCTACACCTTC
CASRGQPHIGYTF
>TRBD1|TRBJ1-2|TRBV30|-
TGTGCCTGGAGTGTTTTGACAGGGATGGCTAACTATGGCTACACCTTC
CAWSVLTGMANYGYTF
>TRBD1|TRBJ2-2|TRBV5-1|-
TGCGCCAGCAGCTTCCGACAGGGGAACACCGGGGAGCTGTTTTTT
CASSFRQGNTGELFF
>-|TRBJ2-7|TRBV9|once
TGTGCCAGCAGTGCTCAGGGTCACGAGCAGTACTTC
CASSAQGHEQYF
>TRBD2|TRBJ2-2|TRBV4-2|-
TGTGCCAGCAGCCAAGCTAGCGGGAGTCCCGGGGAGCTGTTTTTT
CASSQASGSPGELFF
>TRBD2|TRBJ2-1|TRBV9|-
TGTGCCAGCAGCGCGGGGGGACTAGTCTCCTACAATGAGCAGTTCTTC
CASSAGGLVSYNEQFF
>TRBD2|TRBJ2-2|TRBV9|-
TGTGCCAGCAGCGTAGCTAAGAGCGGGGGGGGGCCCGGGGAGCTGTTTTTT
CASSVAKSGGGPGELFF
>TRBD1|TRBJ2-7|TRBV14|-
TGTGCCAGCAGCTCGTTCCGGGACAGACTTTACGAGCAGTACTTC
CASSSFRDRLYEQYF
>TRBD2|TRBJ2-5|TRBV5-1|-
TGCGCCAGCAGCTTGCTAGCGGGATTCCAAGAGACCCAGTACTTC
CASSLLAGFQETQYF
>-|TRBJ1-5|TRBV5-8|-
TGTGCCAGCAGCTTGGCCCGAGGAGGCAATCAGCCCCAGCATTTT
CASSLARGGNQPQHF
>TRBD1|TRBJ2-1|TRBV18|-
TGTGCCAGCTCAAAGGGACAGGGAGGGCTCAATGAGCAGTTCTTC
CASSKGQGGLNEQFF
>TRBD2|TRBJ2-7|TRBV28|-
TGTGCCAGCAGTTCCCCGGGGGGAGGCTACGAGCAGTACTTC
CASSSPGGGYEQYF
>-|TRBJ1-1|TRBV15|-
TGTGCCACCAGCAGAGGTGACCGCCCAGAGGTTAAAGCTTTCTTT
CATSRGDRPEVKAFF
>TRBD1|TRBJ1-4|TRBV18|-
TGTGCCAGCTCACCAGCCCCGTACAGGGGGGCTAATGAAAAACTGTTTTTT
CASSPAPYRGANEKLFF
>TRBD2|TRBJ2-5|TRBV18|-
TGTGCCAGCTCACGGACTAGCGGGCTGGAGACCCAGTACTTC
CASSRTSGLETQYF
>-|TRBJ2-7|TRBV18|-
TGTGCCAGCTCACCGTCGACAGGACCGGCGAACGAGCAGTACTTC
CASSPSTGPANEQYF
>TRBD2|TRBJ2-3|TRBV7-3|-
TGTGCCAGCAGCCCCCTAGCGGGAGAGTCGACAGATACGCAGTATTTT
CASSPLAGESTDTQYF